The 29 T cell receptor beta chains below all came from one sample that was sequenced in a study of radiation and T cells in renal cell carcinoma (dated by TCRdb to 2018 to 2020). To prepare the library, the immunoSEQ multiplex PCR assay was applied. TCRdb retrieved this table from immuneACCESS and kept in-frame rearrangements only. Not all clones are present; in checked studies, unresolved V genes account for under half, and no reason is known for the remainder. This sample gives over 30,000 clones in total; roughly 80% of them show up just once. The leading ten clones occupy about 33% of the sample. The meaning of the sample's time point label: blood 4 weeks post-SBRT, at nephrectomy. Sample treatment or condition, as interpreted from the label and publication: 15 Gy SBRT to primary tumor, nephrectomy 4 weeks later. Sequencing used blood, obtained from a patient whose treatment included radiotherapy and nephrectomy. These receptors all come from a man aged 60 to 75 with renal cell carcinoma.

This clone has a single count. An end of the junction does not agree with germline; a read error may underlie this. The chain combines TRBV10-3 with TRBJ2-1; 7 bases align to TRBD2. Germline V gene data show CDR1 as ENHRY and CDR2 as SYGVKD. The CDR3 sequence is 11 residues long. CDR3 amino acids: CAISVEREIIF. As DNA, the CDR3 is TGTGCCATCAGTGTCGAGCGGGAAATAATCTTC.

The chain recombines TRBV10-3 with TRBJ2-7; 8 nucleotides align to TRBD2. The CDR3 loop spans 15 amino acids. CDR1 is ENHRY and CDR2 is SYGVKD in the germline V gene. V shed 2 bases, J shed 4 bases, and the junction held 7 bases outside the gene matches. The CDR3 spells CAISERAGGLYEQYF. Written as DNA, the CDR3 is TGTGCCATCAGTGAGCGGGCGGGAGGACTTTACGAGCAGTACTTC.

CDR3 in DNA: TGTGCCAGCAGTCACCGACAGGAATGGCAGCCCCAGCATTTT. This sequence encodes CASSHRQEWQPQHF. J is TRBJ1-5 and V is TRBV5-4, with D possibly matching TRBD1 (6 bases). Trimming took 5 bases from V and 7 from J, leaving 16 bases between them. The CDR3 has 14 residues. The germline gives CDR1 SGHNT, CDR2 YYREEE (reference sequence).

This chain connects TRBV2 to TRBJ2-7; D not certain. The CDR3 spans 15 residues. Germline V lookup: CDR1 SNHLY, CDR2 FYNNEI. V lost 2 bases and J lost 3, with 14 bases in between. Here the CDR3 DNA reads TGTGCCAGCAGTGAATCCGGTACACCCTACTACGAGCAGTACTTC. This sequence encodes CASSESGTPYYEQYF.

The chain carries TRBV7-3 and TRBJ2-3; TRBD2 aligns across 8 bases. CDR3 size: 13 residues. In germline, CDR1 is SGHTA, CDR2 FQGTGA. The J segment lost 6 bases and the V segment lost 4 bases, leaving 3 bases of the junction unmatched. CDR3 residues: CASSYLAGDTQYF. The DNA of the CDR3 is TGTGCCAGCAGCTACCTAGCGGGCGATACGCAGTATTTT. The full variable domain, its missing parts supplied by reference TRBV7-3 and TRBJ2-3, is GAGVSQTPSNKVTEKGKYVELRCDPISGHTALYWYRQSLGQGPEFLIYFQGTGAADDSGLPNDRFFAVRPEGSVSTLKIQRTERGDSAVYLCASSYLAGDTQYFGPGTRLTVL.

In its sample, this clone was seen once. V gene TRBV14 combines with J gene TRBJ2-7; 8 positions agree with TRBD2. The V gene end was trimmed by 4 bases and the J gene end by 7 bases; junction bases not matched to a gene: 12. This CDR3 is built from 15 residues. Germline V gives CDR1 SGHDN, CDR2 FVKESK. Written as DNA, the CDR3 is TGTGCCAGCAGCCGAGCCGGGACTAGAAGTTGGGAGCAGTACTTC. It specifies CASSRAGTRSWEQYF.

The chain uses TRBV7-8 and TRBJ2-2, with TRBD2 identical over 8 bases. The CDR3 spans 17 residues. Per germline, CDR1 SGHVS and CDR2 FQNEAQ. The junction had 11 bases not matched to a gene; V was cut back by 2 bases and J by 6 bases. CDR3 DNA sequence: TGTGCCAGCAGCTTAACGATCCCGGGACTAGTTTCCGGGGAGCTGTTTTTT. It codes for CASSLTIPGLVSGELFF. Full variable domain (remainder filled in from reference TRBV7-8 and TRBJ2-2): GAGVSQSPRYKVAKRGQDVALRCDPISGHVSLFWYQQALGQGPEFLTYFQNEAQLDKSGLPSDRFFAERPEGSVSTLKIQRTQQEDSAVYLCASSLTIPGLVSGELFFGEGSRLTVL.

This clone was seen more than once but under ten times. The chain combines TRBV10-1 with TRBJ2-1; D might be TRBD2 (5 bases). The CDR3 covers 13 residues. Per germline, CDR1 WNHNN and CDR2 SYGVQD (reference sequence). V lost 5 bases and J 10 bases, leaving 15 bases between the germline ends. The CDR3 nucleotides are TGCGCCAGCAGTAACAGCCTAGCCGCGGAGCAGTTCTTC. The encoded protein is CASSNSLAAEQFF.

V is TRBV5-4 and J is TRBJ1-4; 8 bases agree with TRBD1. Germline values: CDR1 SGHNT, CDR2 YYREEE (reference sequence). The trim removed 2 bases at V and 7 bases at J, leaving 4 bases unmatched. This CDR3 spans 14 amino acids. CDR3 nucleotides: TGTGCCAGCAGCTTACAGGGGGTCCCTGAAAAACTGTTTTTT. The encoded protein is CASSLQGVPEKLFF.

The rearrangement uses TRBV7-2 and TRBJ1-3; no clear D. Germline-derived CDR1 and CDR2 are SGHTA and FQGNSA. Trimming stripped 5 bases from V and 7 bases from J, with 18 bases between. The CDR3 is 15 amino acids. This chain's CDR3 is CASSHAFRTENTIYF. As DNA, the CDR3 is TGTGCCAGCAGCCATGCTTTTCGGACTGAGAACACCATATATTTT.

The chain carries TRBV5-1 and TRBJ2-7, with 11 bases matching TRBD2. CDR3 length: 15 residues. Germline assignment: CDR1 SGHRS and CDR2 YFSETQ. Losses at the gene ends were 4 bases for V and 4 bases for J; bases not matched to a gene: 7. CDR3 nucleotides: TGCGCCAGCAGCGCCACTAGCGGGAGTCTATACGAGCAGTACTTC. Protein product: CASSATSGSLYEQYF.

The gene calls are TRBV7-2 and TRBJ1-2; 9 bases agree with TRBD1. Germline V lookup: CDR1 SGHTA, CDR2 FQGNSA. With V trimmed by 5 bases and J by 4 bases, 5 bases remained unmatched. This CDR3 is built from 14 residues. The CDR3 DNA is TGTGCCAGCAGCCGGGGGACAGGGCCCTATGGCTACACCTTC. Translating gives CASSRGTGPYGYTF.

The DNA of the CDR3 is TGTGCCAGCAGCCTTTCCGGGACAGGGATCGAGCAGTACTTC. This gives the protein CASSLSGTGIEQYF. The rearrangement uses TRBV5-4 and TRBJ2-7; 9 bases map to TRBD1. V shed 4 bases, J shed 6 bases, and the junction held 8 bases outside the gene matches. This CDR3 contains 14 residues. The germline gives CDR1 SGHNT, CDR2 YYREEE (reference sequence).

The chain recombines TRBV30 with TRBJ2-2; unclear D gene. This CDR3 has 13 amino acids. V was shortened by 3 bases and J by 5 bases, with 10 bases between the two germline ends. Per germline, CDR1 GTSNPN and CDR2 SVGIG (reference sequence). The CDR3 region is CAWSAQTTGELFF. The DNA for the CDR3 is TGTGCCTGGAGCGCACAGACAACCGGGGAGCTGTTTTTT.

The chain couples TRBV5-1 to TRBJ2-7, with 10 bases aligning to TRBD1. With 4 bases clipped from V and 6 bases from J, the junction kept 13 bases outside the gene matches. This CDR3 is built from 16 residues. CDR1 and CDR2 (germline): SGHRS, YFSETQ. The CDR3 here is CASSKNSGTGDAEQYF. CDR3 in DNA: TGCGCCAGCAGCAAAAACAGCGGGACAGGGGATGCCGAGCAGTACTTC.

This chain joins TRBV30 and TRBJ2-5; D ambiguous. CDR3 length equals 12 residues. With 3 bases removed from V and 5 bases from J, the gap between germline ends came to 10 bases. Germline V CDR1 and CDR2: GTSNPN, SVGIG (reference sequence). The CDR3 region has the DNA TGTGCCTGGAGCCCCCGTGGGGAGACCCAGTACTTC. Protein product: CAWSPRGETQYF.

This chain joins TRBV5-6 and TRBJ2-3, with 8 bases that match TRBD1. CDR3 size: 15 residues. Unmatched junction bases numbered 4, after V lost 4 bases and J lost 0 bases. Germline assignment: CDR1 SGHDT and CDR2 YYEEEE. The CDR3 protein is CASSLRDRSTDTQYF. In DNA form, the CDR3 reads TGTGCCAGCAGCCTCCGGGACAGGAGCACAGATACGCAGTATTTT.

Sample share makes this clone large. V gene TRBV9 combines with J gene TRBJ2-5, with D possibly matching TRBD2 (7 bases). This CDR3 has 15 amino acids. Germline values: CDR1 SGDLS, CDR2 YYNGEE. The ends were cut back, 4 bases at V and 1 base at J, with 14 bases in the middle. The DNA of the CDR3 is TGTGCCAGCAGCACTGGGGGGGGGCCCCAAGAGACCCAGTACTTC. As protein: CASSTGGGPQETQYF.

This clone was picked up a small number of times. This CDR3 is CASKPGLKARGNQPQHF. As DNA, the CDR3 is TGTGCCAGCAAGCCGGGACTCAAGGCCCGGGGCAATCAGCCCCAGCATTTT. This sequence joins TRBV14 and TRBJ1-5, with TRBD1 as a possible D gene (5 bases). V shed 7 bases and J shed 2 bases, with 21 bases lying between them. The CDR3 extends over 17 amino acids. CDR1 SGHDN and CDR2 FVKESK come from the germline V gene.

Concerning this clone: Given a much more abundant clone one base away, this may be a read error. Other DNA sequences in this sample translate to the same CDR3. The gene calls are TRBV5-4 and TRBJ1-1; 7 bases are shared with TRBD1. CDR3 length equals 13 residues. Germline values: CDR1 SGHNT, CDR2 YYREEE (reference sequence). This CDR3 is CASSGGQYTEAFF. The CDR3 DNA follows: TGTGCCAGCAGCGGGGGACAGTACACTGAGGCTTTCTTT. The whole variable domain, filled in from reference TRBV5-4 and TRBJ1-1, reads ETGVTQSPTHLIKTRGQQVTLRCSSQSGHNTVSWYQQALGQGPQFIFQYYREEENGRGNFPPRFSGLQFPNYSSELNVNALELDDSALYLCASSGGQYTEAFFGQGTRLTVV.

CDR3 bases: TGTGCCAGCAGTTCCCCGGACAGGGCCCAATTCTATGGCTACACCTTC. It yields the protein CASSSPDRAQFYGYTF. This chain links TRBV6-5 with TRBJ1-2; 8 bases agree with TRBD1. Trimming cost V 4 bases and J 4 bases; bases outside gene matches: 11. Germline V gene sequence: CDR1 MNHEY, CDR2 SVGAGI. This CDR3 region has 16 residues.

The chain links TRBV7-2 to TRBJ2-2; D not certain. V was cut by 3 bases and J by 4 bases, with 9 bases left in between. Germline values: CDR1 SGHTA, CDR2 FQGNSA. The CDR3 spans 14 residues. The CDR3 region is CASSFGFFTGELFF. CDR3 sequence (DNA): TGTGCCAGCAGCTTTGGCTTTTTCACCGGGGAGCTGTTTTTT.

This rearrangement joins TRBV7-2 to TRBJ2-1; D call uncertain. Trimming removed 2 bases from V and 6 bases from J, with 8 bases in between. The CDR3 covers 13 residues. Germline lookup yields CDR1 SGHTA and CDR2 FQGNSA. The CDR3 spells CASSLKRSNEQFF. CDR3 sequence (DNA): TGTGCCAGCAGCTTAAAAAGAAGCAATGAGCAGTTCTTC.

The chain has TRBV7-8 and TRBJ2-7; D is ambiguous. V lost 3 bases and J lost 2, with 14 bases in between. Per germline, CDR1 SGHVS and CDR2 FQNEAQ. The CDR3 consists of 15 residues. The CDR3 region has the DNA TGTGCCAGCAGCTTCGGCCCGCCGGAAACCTACGAGCAGTACTTC. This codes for CASSFGPPETYEQYF.

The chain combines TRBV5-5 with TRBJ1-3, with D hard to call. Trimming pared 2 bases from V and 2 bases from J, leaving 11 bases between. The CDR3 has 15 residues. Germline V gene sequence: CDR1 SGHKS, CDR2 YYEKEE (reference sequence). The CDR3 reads CASSLSAVPGNTIYF. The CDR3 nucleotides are TGTGCCAGCAGCTTAAGTGCGGTTCCTGGAAACACCATATATTTT.

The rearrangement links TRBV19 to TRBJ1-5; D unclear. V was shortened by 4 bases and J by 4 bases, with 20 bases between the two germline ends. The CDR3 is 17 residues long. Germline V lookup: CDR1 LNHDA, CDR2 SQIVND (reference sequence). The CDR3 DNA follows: TGTGCCAGTAGTAACGAAGCATCGACGGCGGTAAATCAGCCCCAGCATTTT. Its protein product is CASSNEASTAVNQPQHF. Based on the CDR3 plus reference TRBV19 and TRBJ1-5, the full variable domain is DGGITQSPKYLFRKEGQNVTLSCEQNLNHDAMYWYRQDPGQGLRLIYYSQIVNDFQKGDIAEGYSVSREKKESFPLTVTSAQKNPTAFYLCASSNEASTAVNQPQHFGDGTRLSIL.

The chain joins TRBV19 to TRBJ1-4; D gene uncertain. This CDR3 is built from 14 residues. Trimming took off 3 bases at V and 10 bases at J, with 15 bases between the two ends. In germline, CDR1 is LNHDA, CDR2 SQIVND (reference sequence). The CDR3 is CASSIVGVQAKLFF. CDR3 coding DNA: TGTGCCAGTAGTATCGTCGGAGTTCAGGCAAAACTGTTTTTT. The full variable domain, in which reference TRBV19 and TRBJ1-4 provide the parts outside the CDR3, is DGGITQSPKYLFRKEGQNVTLSCEQNLNHDAMYWYRQDPGQGLRLIYYSQIVNDFQKGDIAEGYSVSREKKESFPLTVTSAQKNPTAFYLCASSIVGVQAKLFFGSGTQLSVL.

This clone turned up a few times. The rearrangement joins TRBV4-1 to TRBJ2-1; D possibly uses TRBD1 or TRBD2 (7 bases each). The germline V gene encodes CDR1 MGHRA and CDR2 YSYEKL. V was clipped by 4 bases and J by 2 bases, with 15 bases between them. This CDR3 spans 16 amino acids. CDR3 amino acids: CASSPRQGGTYNEQFF. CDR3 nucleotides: TGCGCCAGCAGCCCCCGACAGGGAGGGACCTACAATGAGCAGTTCTTC.

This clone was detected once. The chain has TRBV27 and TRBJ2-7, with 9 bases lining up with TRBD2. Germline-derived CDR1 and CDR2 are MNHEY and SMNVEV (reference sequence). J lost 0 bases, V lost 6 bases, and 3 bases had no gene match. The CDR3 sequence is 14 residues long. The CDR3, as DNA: TGTGCCAGCAGATTAGCGGGGGCCTCCTACGAGCAGTACTTC. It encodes CASRLAGASYEQYF.